This entry lists 15 T cell receptor beta chains sequenced from one sample in a study of T cells in Graves' hyperthyroidism and ophthalmopathy. TCR beta CDR3 regions were amplified from RNA transcripts. The HTBI primer set served for first-round RT-PCR of the TCR CDR3. Using its own MiXCR run on the multiplex PCR reads, TCRdb lists one record per CDR3 protein. Altogether about 350,000 distinct CDR3 sequences are present, roughly a sixth being singletons, with the ten largest covering around a third. The source material was blood. All receptors derive from a woman in her thirties with Graves' hyperthyroidism that later progressed to Graves' ophthalmopathy.

This clonotype came up many times. This chain connects TRBV6-1 to TRBJ2-3; TRBD2 agrees at 8 bases. Per germline, CDR1 MNHNS and CDR2 SASEGT. The CDR3 extends over 15 amino acids. V lost 5 bases to trimming and J lost 1 base; unmatched junction nucleotides: 5. The CDR3 protein is CASSSHGGGTDTQYF. As DNA, the CDR3 is TGTGCCAGCAGTTCCCACGGGGGGGGCACAGATACGCAGTATTTT.

The rearrangement joins TRBV5-1 to TRBJ2-2, with 13 bases lining up with TRBD2. Trimming at V came to 5 bases and at J to 6 bases, leaving 7 bases not matched to a gene. The CDR3 runs to 16 residues. Germline lookup yields CDR1 SGHRS and CDR2 YFSETQ. The CDR3 sequence is CASRLAGGPIAGELFF. The CDR3 DNA reads as TGCGCCAGCAGACTAGCGGGAGGGCCAATTGCCGGGGAGCTGTTTTTT.

This clonotype was detected ten times or more. The CDR3 sequence is CASRLDSYTEAFF. CDR3 nucleotide sequence: TGTGCCAGCAGACTCGACAGCTACACTGAAGCTTTCTTT. The chain recombines TRBV11-2 with TRBJ1-1; weak D call: TRBD1 (5 bases). Trimming pared 6 bases from V and 3 bases from J, leaving 11 bases between. CDR3 length: 13 residues. Germline values: CDR1 SGHAT, CDR2 FQNNGV.

The rearrangement links TRBV20-1 to TRBJ2-3, with TRBD2 matching over 7 bases. This CDR3 contains 16 residues. V lost 0 bases to trimming and J lost 2 bases; unmatched junction nucleotides: 8. Germline assignment: CDR1 DFQATT and CDR2 SNEGSKA (reference sequence). CDR3 DNA sequence: TGCAGTGCTAGAGATCCGTCTAGCGGTATCACAGATACGCAGTATTTT. Its protein product is CSARDPSSGITDTQYF.

This clonotype was counted a few times. The rearrangement uses TRBV20-1 and TRBJ2-7; D remains unclear. V gave up 8 bases and J gave up 4 bases, with 12 bases separating them. The CDR3 loop spans 11 amino acids. Germline-derived CDR1 and CDR2 are DFQATT and SNEGSKA (reference sequence). The CDR3 DNA sequence: TGCAGTTTCGAGCTCGGTTACGAGCAGTACTTC. Its protein product is CSFELGYEQYF.

Many counts were recorded for this clonotype. V and J are TRBV20-1 and TRBJ1-3; D is unresolved. CDR3 size: 14 residues. V was pared by 0 bases and J by 6 bases, with 12 bases between. Germline CDR1 is DFQATT and CDR2 is SNEGSKA (reference sequence). For the CDR3, the DNA is TGCAGTGCTAGAGATTGGGTCAGTCCAAACACCATATATTTT. Its protein is CSARDWVSPNTIYF.

In its sample, this clonotype was seen many times. The J gene is TRBJ1-4, the V gene TRBV28; TRBD1 is a possible D gene (5 bases). Germline CDR1 and CDR2: MDHEN and SYDVKM. This CDR3 comprises 13 residues. Trimming removed 3 bases from V and 10 bases from J, with 12 bases in between. The CDR3 loop is CASSFQGSPKLFF. Written as DNA, the CDR3 is TGTGCCAGCAGTTTCCAGGGCTCGCCAAAACTGTTTTTT.

This clonotype was observed at least ten times. The chain links TRBV28 to TRBJ2-7; D is ambiguous. The CDR3 consists of 12 residues. Germline assignment: CDR1 MDHEN and CDR2 SYDVKM. V was pared by 6 bases and J by 5 bases, with 11 bases between. DNA for the CDR3: TGTGCCAGCAGAGTTCGCAACCACGAGCAGTACTTC. Residues: CASRVRNHEQYF.

This clonotype has a single count. This sequence joins TRBV20-1 and TRBJ1-5, with D possibly being TRBD1 (5 bases). The V end was cut by 4 bases, the J end by 0 bases, with 25 bases between. The germline gives CDR1 DFQATT, CDR2 SNEGSKA (reference sequence). CDR3 length: 19 residues. CDR3 coding DNA: TGCAGTGCTATTCCCTCGCAGGGAATAATGAAAGGTAGCAATCAGCCCCAGCATTTT. Translated, it gives CSAIPSQGIMKGSNQPQHF.

V is TRBV12-3 or TRBV12-4 and J is TRBJ2-2; 7 bases match TRBD2. The V and J ends lost 2 bases and 7 bases, in that order; junction bases with no gene match: 10. The CDR3 extends over 16 amino acids. CDR3 amino acids: CASSLPLAETLGELFF. In nucleotides, the CDR3 is TGTGCCAGCAGTTTACCCCTAGCGGAGACACTCGGGGAGCTGTTTTTT.

This clonotype came up many times. The V and J genes are TRBV28 and TRBJ1-2; 10 bases align to TRBD1. The V gene's germline CDR1 is MDHEN and CDR2 SYDVKM. The CDR3 has 16 residues. J gave up 3 bases and V 3 bases, and 7 bases lay outside the gene matches. The CDR3 sequence: CASSFFRTGGYYGYTF. The CDR3 nucleotides read TGTGCCAGCAGTTTTTTCCGGACAGGGGGATACTATGGCTACACCTTC.

This clonotype was seen many times. The chain recombines TRBV27 with TRBJ2-2; the D is unclear. V shed 8 bases and J shed 2 bases, with 18 bases lying between them. The CDR3 contains 16 residues. Germline-derived CDR1 and CDR2 are MNHEY and SMNVEV (reference sequence). This CDR3 is CASGVKTTRNTGELFF. The CDR3 DNA reads TGTGCCAGCGGCGTTAAGACCACTCGAAACACCGGGGAGCTGTTTTTT.

This clonotype was detected only a few times. The chain joins TRBV5-1 to TRBJ2-5; weak D call: TRBD1 (7 bases). This CDR3 spans 15 amino acids. Germline-derived CDR1 and CDR2 are SGHRS and YFSETQ. V lost 0 bases, J lost 4 bases, and 13 bases lay in between. For the CDR3, the DNA is TGCGCCAGCAGCTTGGTACCAGGGGGAGGAGAGACCCAGTACTTC. This codes for CASSLVPGGGETQYF.

This clonotype was observed at least ten times. The V and J genes are TRBV6-8 and TRBJ2-2; D gene ambiguous. CDR3 length: 13 residues. V gave up 7 bases and J gave up 0 bases, with 6 bases separating them. Germline assignment: CDR1 MNHGY and CDR2 SAAAGT. CDR3 loop: CASIRANTGELFF. The CDR3 DNA follows: TGTGCCAGCATAAGGGCGAACACCGGGGAGCTGTTTTTT.

Many counts were recorded for this clonotype. V and J are TRBV12-3 or TRBV12-4 and TRBJ1-1; no reliable D call. V lost 2 bases and J 1 base, leaving 8 bases between the germline ends. The CDR3 contains 14 residues. DNA for the CDR3: TGTGCCAGCAGTTTAAACACTGGGAACACTGAAGCTTTCTTT. Protein sequence: CASSLNTGNTEAFF.